This is a list of T cell receptor beta chains from one sample in a study of cytomegalovirus exposure and HLA in healthy donors. Profiled with immunoSEQ multiplex PCR; TCRdb holds only in-frame clones, not every one. The table lists around 140,000 clones, with 1.5% to 1.9% in the top ten. Sequences were obtained from PBMCs. The receptors derive from a woman in her forties in good health and CMV-seronegative. Both conserved end residues are part of each CDR3. Each record gives: V gene, J gene, CDR3 protein.

TRBV20-1	TRBJ1-1	CSPQGNTEAFF
TRBV6-6	TRBJ2-5	CASQTGAGVKTQYF
TRBV18	TRBJ1-4	CASSPPTRVEKLFF
TRBV7-9	TRBJ1-4	CASSYSAGTTNEKLFF
TRBV9	TRBJ2-1	CASSGSGGDNEQFF
TRBV28	TRBJ1-1	CASSSRPPPRVGEAFF
TRBV7-7	TRBJ2-7	CASSPQGAYEQYF
TRBV27	TRBJ1-3	CASQSYSGNTIYF
TRBV7-8	TRBJ2-5	CASSSWTNQETQYF
TRBV15	TRBJ2-7	CATSRESYDRGPTEQYF
TRBV9	TRBJ2-2	CASSAPVGENTGELFF
TRBV18	TRBJ1-2	CASSQQENYGYTF
TRBV10-2	TRBJ1-1	CASSGQYTEAFF
TRBV7-9	TRBJ1-1	CASSLSVTDTEAFF